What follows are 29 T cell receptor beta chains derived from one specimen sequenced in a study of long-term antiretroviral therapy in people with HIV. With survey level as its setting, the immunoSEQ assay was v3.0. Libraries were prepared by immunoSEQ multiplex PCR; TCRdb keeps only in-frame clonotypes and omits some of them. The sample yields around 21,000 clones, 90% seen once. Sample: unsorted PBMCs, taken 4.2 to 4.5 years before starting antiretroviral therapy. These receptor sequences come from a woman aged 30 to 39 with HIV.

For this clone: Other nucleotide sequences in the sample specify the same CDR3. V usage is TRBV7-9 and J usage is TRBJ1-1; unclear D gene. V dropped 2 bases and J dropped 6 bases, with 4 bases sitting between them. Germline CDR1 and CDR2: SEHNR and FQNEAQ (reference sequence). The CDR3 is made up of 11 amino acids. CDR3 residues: CASSLSPEAFF. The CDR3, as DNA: TGTGCCAGCAGCTTAAGCCCTGAAGCTTTCTTT.

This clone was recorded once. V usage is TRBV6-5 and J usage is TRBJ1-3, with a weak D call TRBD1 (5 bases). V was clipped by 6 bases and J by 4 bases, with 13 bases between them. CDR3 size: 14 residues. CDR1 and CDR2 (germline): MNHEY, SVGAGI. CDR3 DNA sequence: TGTGCCAGCAGGACAGACACTGCAGGAAACACCATATATTTT. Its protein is CASRTDTAGNTIYF.

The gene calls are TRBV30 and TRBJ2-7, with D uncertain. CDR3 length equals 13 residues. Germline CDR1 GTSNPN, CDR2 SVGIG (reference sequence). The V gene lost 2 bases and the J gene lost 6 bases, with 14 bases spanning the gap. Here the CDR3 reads CAWSISRPSEQYF. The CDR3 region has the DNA TGTGCCTGGAGTATATCGAGGCCTAGCGAGCAGTACTTC. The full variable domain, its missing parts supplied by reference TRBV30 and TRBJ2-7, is SQTIHQWPATLVQPVGSPLSLECTVEGTSNPNLYWYRQAAGRGLQLLFYSVGIGQISSEVPQNLSASRPQDRQFILSSKKLLLSDSGFYLCAWSISRPSEQYFGPGTRLTVT.

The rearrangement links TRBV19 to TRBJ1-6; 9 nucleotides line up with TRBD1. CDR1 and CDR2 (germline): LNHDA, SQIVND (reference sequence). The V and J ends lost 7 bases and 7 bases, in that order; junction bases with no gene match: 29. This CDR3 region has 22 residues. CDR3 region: CASTLRQGEKILRGVLNSPLHF. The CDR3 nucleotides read TGTGCCAGTACCCTAAGACAGGGGGAAAAAATACTCCGCGGGGTTCTAAATTCACCCCTCCACTTT. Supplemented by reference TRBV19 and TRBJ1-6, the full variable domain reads DGGITQSPKYLFRKEGQNVTLSCEQNLNHDAMYWYRQDPGQGLRLIYYSQIVNDFQKGDIAEGYSVSREKKESFPLTVTSAQKNPTAFYLCASTLRQGEKILRGVLNSPLHFGNGTRLTVT.

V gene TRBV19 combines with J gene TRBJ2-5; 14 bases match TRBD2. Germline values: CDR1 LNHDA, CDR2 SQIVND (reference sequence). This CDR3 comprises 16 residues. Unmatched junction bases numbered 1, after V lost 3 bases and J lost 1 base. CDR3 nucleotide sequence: TGTGCCAGTAGTATCGGACTAGCGGGGGGCCAAGAGACCCAGTACTTC. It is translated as CASSIGLAGGQETQYF.

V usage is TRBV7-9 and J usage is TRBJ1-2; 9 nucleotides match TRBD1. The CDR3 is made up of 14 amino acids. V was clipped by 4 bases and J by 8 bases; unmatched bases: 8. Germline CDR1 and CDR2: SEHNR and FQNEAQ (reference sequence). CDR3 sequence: CASSSQGASQGYTF. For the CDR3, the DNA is TGTGCCAGCAGCTCACAGGGGGCCTCCCAGGGCTACACCTTC.

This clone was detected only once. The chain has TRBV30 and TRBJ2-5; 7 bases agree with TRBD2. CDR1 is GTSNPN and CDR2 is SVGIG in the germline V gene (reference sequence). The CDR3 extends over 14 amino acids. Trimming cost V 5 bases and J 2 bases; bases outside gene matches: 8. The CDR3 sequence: CAWDKRGLQETQYF. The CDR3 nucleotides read TGTGCCTGGGATAAGCGGGGCCTGCAAGAGACCCAGTACTTC. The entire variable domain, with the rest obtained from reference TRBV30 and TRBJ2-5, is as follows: SQTIHQWPATLVQPVGSPLSLECTVEGTSNPNLYWYRQAAGRGLQLLFYSVGIGQISSEVPQNLSASRPQDRQFILSSKKLLLSDSGFYLCAWDKRGLQETQYFGPGTRLLVL.

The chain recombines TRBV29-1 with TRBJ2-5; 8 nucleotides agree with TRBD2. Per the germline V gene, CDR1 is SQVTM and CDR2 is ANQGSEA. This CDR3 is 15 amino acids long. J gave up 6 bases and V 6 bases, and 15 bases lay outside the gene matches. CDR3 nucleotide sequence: TGCAGCGTCCAGGCCCGGGGGGGCGATATAAAGACCCAGTACTTC. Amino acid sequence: CSVQARGGDIKTQYF.

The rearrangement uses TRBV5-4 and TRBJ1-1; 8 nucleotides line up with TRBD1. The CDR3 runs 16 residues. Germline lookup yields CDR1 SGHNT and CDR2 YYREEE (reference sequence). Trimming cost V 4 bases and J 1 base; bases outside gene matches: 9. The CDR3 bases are TGTGCCAGCAGCCCTGGACAGGGAATAGAGAACACTGAAGCTTTCTTT. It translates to CASSPGQGIENTEAFF.

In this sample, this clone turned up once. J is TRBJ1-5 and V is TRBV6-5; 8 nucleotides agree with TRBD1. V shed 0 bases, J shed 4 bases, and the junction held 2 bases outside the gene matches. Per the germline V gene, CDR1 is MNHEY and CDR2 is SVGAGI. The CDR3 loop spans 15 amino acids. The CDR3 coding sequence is TGTGCCAGCAGTTACTCGGACAGGGCGAATCAGCCCCAGCATTTT. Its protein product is CASSYSDRANQPQHF.

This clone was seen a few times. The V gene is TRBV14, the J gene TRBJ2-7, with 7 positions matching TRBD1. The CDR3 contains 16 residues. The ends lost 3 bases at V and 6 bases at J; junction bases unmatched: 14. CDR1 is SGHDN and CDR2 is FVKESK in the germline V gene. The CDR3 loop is CASSHGGIAGTAEQYF. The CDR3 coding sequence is TGTGCCAGCAGCCACGGAGGAATCGCCGGGACAGCCGAGCAGTACTTC.

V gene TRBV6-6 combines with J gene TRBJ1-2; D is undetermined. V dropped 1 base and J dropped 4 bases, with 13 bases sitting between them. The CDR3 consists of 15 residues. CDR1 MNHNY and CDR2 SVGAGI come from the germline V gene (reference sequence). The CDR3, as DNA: TGTGCCAGCAGTTACTTGAGGCAGGCCGTCTATGGCTACACCTTC. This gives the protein CASSYLRQAVYGYTF.

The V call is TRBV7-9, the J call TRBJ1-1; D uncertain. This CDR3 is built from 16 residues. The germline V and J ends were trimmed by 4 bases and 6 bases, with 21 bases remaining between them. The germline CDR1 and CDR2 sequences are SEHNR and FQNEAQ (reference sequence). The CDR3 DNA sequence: TGTGCCAGCAGCTCCTCCGTAGGTGACGTCGGGTCTGAAGCTTTCTTT. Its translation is CASSSSVGDVGSEAFF.

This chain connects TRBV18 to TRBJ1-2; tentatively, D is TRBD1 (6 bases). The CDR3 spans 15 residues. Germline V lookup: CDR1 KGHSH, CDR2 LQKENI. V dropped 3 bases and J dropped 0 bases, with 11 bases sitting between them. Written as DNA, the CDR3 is TGTGCCAGCTCACCCACACAGGGTCCTAACTATGGCTACACCTTC. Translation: CASSPTQGPNYGYTF.

The CDR3 protein is CASSWTGRSSGANVLTF. CDR3 nucleotide sequence: TGTGCCAGCAGCTGGACAGGGAGAAGCTCTGGGGCCAACGTCCTGACTTTC. The gene calls are TRBV2 and TRBJ2-6, with 8 nucleotides matching TRBD1. The CDR3 loop spans 17 amino acids. Unmatched junction bases numbered 7, after V lost 6 bases and J lost 0 bases. Germline CDR1 and CDR2: SNHLY and FYNNEI.

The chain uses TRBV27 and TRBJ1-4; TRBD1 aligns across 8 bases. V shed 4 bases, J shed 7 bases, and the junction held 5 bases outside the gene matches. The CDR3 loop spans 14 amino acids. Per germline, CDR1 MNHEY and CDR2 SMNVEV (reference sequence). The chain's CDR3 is CASSSPGGSEKLFF. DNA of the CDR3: TGTGCCAGCAGTTCCCCAGGGGGCAGTGAAAAACTGTTTTTT.

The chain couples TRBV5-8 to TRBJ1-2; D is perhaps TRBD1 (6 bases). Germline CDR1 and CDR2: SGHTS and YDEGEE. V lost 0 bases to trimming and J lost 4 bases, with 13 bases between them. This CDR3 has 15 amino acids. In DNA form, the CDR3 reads TGTGCCAGCAGCTTGGCATTAGGGGGAGGCTATGGCTACACCTTC. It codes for CASSLALGGGYGYTF. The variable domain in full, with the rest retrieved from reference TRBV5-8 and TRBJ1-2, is EAGVTQSPTHLIKTRGQQATLRCSPISGHTSVYWYQQALGLGLQFLLWYDEGEERNRGNFPPRFSGRQFPNYSSELNVNALELEDSALYLCASSLALGGGYGYTFGSGTRLTVV.

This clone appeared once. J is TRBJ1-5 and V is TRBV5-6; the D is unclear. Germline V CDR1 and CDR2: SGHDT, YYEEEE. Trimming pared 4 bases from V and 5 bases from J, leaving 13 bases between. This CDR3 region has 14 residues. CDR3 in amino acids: CASSIRDADQPQHF. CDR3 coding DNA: TGTGCCAGCAGCATTCGGGATGCGGATCAGCCCCAGCATTTT.

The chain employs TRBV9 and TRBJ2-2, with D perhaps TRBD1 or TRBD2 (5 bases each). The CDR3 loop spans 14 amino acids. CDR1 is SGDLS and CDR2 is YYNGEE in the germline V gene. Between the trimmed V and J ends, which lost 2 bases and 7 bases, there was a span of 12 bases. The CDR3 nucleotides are TGTGCCAGCAGCGTTGGGACGGTTGGCGGGGAGCTGTTTTTT. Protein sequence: CASSVGTVGGELFF.

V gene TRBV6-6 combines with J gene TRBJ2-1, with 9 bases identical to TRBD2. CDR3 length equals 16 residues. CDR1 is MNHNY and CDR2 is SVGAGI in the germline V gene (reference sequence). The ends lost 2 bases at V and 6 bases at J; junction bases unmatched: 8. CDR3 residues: CASSYLLAGVGNEQFF. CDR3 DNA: TGTGCCAGCAGTTACCTCTTAGCGGGGGTTGGCAATGAGCAGTTCTTC.

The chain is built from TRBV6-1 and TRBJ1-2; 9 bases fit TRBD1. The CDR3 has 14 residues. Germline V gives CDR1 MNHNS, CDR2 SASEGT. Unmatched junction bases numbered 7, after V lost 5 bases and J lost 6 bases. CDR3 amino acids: CASSNPRDRDGYTF. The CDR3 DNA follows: TGTGCCAGCAGTAACCCCCGGGACAGGGATGGCTACACCTTC.

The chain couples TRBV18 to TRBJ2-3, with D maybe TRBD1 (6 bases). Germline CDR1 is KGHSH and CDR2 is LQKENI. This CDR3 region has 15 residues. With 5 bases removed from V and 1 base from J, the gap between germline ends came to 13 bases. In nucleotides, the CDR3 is TGTGCCAGCTCAGATTGGACAGCGGGCACAGATACGCAGTATTTT. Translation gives CASSDWTAGTDTQYF. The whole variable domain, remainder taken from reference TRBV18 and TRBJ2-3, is NAGVMQNPRHLVRRRGQEARLRCSPMKGHSHVYWYRQLPEEGLKFMVYLQKENIIDESGMPKERFSAEFPKEGPSILRIQQVVRGDSAAYFCASSDWTAGTDTQYFGPGTRLTVL.

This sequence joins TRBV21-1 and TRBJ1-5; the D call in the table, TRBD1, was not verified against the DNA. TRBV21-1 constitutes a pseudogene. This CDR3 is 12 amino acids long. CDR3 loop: CAGRQGEKPQHF. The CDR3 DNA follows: TGTGCCGGCCGACAGGGTGAGAAGCCCCAGCATTTT.

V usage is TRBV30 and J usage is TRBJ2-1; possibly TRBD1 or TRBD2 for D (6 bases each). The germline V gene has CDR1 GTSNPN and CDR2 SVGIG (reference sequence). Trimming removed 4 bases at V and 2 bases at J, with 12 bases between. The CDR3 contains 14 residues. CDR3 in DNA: TGTGCCTGGACGAGGGGGGTGCCCTACAATGAGCAGTTCTTC. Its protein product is CAWTRGVPYNEQFF.

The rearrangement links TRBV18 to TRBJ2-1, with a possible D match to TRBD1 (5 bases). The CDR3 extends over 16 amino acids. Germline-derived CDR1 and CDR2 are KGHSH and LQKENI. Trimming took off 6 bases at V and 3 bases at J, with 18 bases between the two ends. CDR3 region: CASSLLRGFDYNEQFF. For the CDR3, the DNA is TGTGCCAGCTCCCTCCTTAGGGGCTTTGACTACAATGAGCAGTTCTTC.

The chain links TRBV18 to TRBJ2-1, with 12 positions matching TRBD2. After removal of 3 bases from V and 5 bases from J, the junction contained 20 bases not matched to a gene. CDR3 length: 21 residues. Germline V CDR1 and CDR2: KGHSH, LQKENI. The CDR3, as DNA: TGTGCCAGCTCACCCTCGGAAACTAGCGGGGGGTCCATCCGACTAAACAATGAGCAGTTCTTC. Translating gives CASSPSETSGGSIRLNNEQFF.

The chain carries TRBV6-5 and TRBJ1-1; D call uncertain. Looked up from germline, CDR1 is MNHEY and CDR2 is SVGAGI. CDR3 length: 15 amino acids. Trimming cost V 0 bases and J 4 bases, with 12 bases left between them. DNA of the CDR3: TGTGCCAGCAGTTACTCGAGGACGGGAAGCACTGAAGCTTTCTTT. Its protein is CASSYSRTGSTEAFF.

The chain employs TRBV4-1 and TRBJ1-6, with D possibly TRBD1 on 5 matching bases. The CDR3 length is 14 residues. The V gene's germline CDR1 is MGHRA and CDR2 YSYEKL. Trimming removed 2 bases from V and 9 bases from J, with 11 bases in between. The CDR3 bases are TGCGCCAGCAGCCAAAGGGGTAACGTTTCACCCCTCCACTTT. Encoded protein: CASSQRGNVSPLHF.

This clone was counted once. The CDR3 DNA reads as TGTGCCAGCAGCTTTAAGACAGGGCCCAATTCACCCCTCCACTTT. It yields the protein CASSFKTGPNSPLHF. The chain joins TRBV5-4 to TRBJ1-6; 7 nucleotides align to TRBD1. The CDR3 runs 15 residues. The J segment lost 7 bases and the V segment lost 2 bases, leaving 6 bases of the junction unmatched. CDR1 is SGHNT, CDR2 YYREEE, per germline (reference sequence).